This T cell receptor beta chain stems from a study of radiotherapy plus CTLA-4 blockade in lung cancer. The table came from immunoSEQ multiplex PCR; TCRdb's copy has only in-frame clones and leaves some out. Here the sample spans some 70,000 clones, around three quarters being singletons. The germline gives CDR1 MNHEY, CDR2 SMNVEV (reference sequence). With 2 bases removed from V and 10 bases from J, the gap between germline ends came to 20 bases. CDR3 length: 15 residues. General study points: Following radiotherapy plus ipilimumab, tumor-derived TCR clones expanded in the blood.

It was focal radiation plus CTLA-4 blockade with ipilimumab that patients with chemo-refractory metastatic non-small-cell lung cancer received. On this clone itself: Its specificity is not known.

The sequences come from peripheral blood, collected from a patient treated with radiotherapy plus ipilimumab. This TCR came from a human donor with non-small cell lung cancer who had a complete response to radiotherapy plus ipilimumab. This rearrangement joins TRBV27 to TRBJ1-1; possible D gene TRBD1, 6 bases. The CDR3 protein is CASSLAPRGFLGAFF. The DNA for the CDR3 is TGTGCCAGCAGTTTAGCCCCCAGGGGCTTTCTAGGAGCTTTCTTT.